This T cell receptor (beta chain) stems from a study of blood T cell repertoires in COVID-19. Study context: The analysed material was cDNA or gDNA that came from T cells, B-cell-depleted T cells, or PBMCs.

Some clones are missing from TCRdb's copy, which holds only in-frame ones; the method was immunoSEQ multiplex PCR. The sample has 250,000 to 350,000 clones; roughly 91% are singletons. V was cut by 2 bases and J by 2 bases, with 12 bases left in between. This CDR3 region has 15 residues. Germline V CDR1 and CDR2: KGHSH, LQKENI. The chain has TRBV18 and TRBJ2-5; a weak D match, TRBD1 (5 bases). The sequence came from a man aged 25-45 years with acute or convalescent COVID-19. The sample consisted of peripheral blood. The CDR3 bases are TGTGCCAGCTCACCAGACAGAAACAGTCAAGAGACCCAGTACTTC. This gives the protein CASSPDRNSQETQYF. Complete variable domain (other parts from reference TRBV18 and TRBJ2-5): NAGVMQNPRHLVRRRGQEARLRCSPMKGHSHVYWYRQLPEEGLKFMVYLQKENIIDESGMPKERFSAEFPKEGPSILRIQQVVRGDSAAYFCASSPDRNSQETQYFGPGTRLLVL.